These 19 T cell receptor beta chains came from one sample sequenced in a study of T-cell memory formation after mild COVID-19. TCRdb processed the 5' RACE reads anew with MiXCR; each CDR3 protein has one entry. The sample has 390,000 or so distinct CDR3 sequences, about 17% seen once. Sequenced material: PBMCs or a T cell subset sorted from them (not recorded which). The source is a man between 18 and 35 years old who had mild COVID-19 (a few samples of this study predate the infection). Cell type and time point are not known.

The rearrangement links TRBV12-3 or TRBV12-4 to TRBJ1-1; 10 bases map to TRBD1. V lost 7 bases and J lost 0; bases outside the gene matches: 5. CDR3 length equals 15 residues. The CDR3 DNA reads as TGTGCCAGCAAGGGACAGGGGCACTTGAACACTGAAGCTTTCTTT. The encoded protein is CASKGQGHLNTEAFF.

This clonotype occurred a few times. The V gene is TRBV28, the J gene TRBJ1-5; 12 bases fit TRBD1. The V segment lost 3 bases and the J segment 3 bases; nucleotides outside the gene matches: 6. The CDR3 consists of 17 residues. The germline V gene has CDR1 MDHEN and CDR2 SYDVKM. CDR3 protein: CASSFEGQGAFNQPQHF. As DNA, the CDR3 is TGTGCCAGCAGTTTTGAGGGACAGGGGGCGTTCAATCAGCCCCAGCATTTT.

V gene TRBV20-1 combines with J gene TRBJ2-1; no reliable D call. This CDR3 spans 12 amino acids. The V and J ends lost 5 bases and 5 bases respectively, with 10 bases between them. Germline CDR1 and CDR2: DFQATT and SNEGSKA (reference sequence). CDR3 region: CSAYRLNNEQFF. In nucleotides, the CDR3 is TGCAGTGCTTATAGACTGAACAATGAGCAGTTCTTC.

The sample holds a few counts of this clonotype. The rearrangement links TRBV6-5 to TRBJ1-1; TRBD1 matches 12 bases. The CDR3 covers 14 residues. Per germline, CDR1 MNHEY and CDR2 SVGAGI. The trim removed 10 bases at V and 6 bases at J, leaving 9 bases unmatched. CDR3 DNA: TGTGCCACGGGACAGGGGGCGCCGAAGGCTGAAGCTTTCTTT. It translates to CATGQGAPKAEAFF.

The J gene is TRBJ2-7, the V gene TRBV29-1; no reliable D call. V was trimmed by 4 bases and J by 4 bases, leaving 14 bases between them. Per the germline V gene, CDR1 is SQVTM and CDR2 is ANQGSEA. There are 13 residues in the CDR3. The CDR3 DNA reads as TGCAGCGTTGTTGAGTGGGTAGGGTACGAGCAGTACTTC. Translating gives CSVVEWVGYEQYF.

The chain has TRBV7-6 and TRBJ2-1, with 9 bases matching TRBD1. With V trimmed by 0 bases and J by 7 bases, 7 bases remained unmatched. CDR1 is SGHVS, CDR2 FNYEAQ, per germline. CDR3 length: 16 residues. The CDR3 nucleotides read TGTGCCAGCAGCTTAGCGAGCGGGACAGGGTGGAATGAGCAGTTCTTC. Its protein product is CASSLASGTGWNEQFF.

This rearrangement joins TRBV10-3 to TRBJ1-1; TRBD1 is a possible D gene (5 bases). The germline V and J ends were trimmed by 4 bases and 5 bases, with 11 bases remaining between them. The CDR3 length is 13 residues. Germline values: CDR1 ENHRY, CDR2 SYGVKD. The CDR3 DNA is TGTGCCATCAGTGTTGGGACGATGACTGAAGCTTTCTTT. Protein product: CAISVGTMTEAFF.

This clonotype was counted at least ten times. J is TRBJ1-2 and V is TRBV12-3 or TRBV12-4, with D maybe TRBD1 (5 bases). V gave up 4 bases and J gave up 4 bases, with 10 bases separating them. The CDR3 consists of 13 residues. CDR3 sequence: CASSWGDGYGYTF. CDR3 DNA: TGTGCCAGCAGTTGGGGGGATGGCTATGGCTACACCTTC.

The rearrangement uses TRBV12-3 or TRBV12-4 and TRBJ1-2; D gene ambiguous. The CDR3 is 14 amino acids. V lost 0 bases to trimming and J lost 0 bases, with 5 bases between them. The CDR3: CASSLAPTNYGYTF. CDR3 DNA: TGTGCCAGCAGTTTAGCGCCCACTAACTATGGCTACACCTTC.

This chain links TRBV20-1 with TRBJ1-5; TRBD1 agrees at 7 bases. The CDR3 sequence is 15 residues long. V was pared by 6 bases and J by 4 bases, with 12 bases of the junction left unmatched. In germline, CDR1 is DFQATT, CDR2 SNEGSKA (reference sequence). The CDR3: CSALAPEGANQPQHF. The CDR3 bases are TGCAGTGCCTTAGCCCCCGAGGGGGCGAATCAGCCCCAGCATTTT.

The chain has TRBV4-3 and TRBJ1-4, with D possibly being TRBD1 (6 bases). The germline V gene has CDR1 LGHNA and CDR2 YSLEER. V lost 4 bases, J lost 5 bases, and 11 bases lay in between. The CDR3 has 14 amino acids. The CDR3: CASSLGQWNEKLFF. The CDR3 DNA is TGCGCCAGCAGCCTCGGACAGTGGAATGAAAAACTGTTTTTT.

This clonotype was found a few times. V is TRBV5-5 and J is TRBJ1-4, with D possibly being TRBD1 (5 bases). V was cut by 6 bases and J by 7 bases, with 13 bases left in between. This CDR3 spans 13 amino acids. Germline CDR1 reads SGHKS; CDR2 reads YYEKEE (reference sequence). The CDR3 DNA sequence: TGTGCCAGCAACATCATCCAGGGTGAAAAACTGTTTTTT. Protein sequence: CASNIIQGEKLFF.

CDR3: CSVGQGPSGGYTF. The CDR3 DNA reads TGCAGCGTTGGACAGGGCCCATCGGGCGGCTACACCTTC. The chain recombines TRBV29-1 with TRBJ1-2; TRBD1 agrees at 7 bases. This CDR3 has 13 amino acids. Germline CDR1 and CDR2: SQVTM and ANQGSEA. J was trimmed by 8 bases and V by 4 bases; bases with no gene match: 10.

This chain joins TRBV7-2 and TRBJ1-5; 8 bases line up with TRBD1. CDR1 is SGHTA and CDR2 is FQGNSA in the germline V gene. This CDR3 has 14 amino acids. J lost 10 bases, V lost 3 bases, and 8 bases had no gene match. The CDR3, as DNA: TGTGCCAGCAGCTTCTCAGGGGGCGCGGAACCCCAGCATTTT. The encoded protein is CASSFSGGAEPQHF. The complete variable domain, with remaining parts taken from reference TRBV7-2 and TRBJ1-5, reads GAGVSQSPSNKVTEKGKDVELRCDPISGHTALYWYRQSLGQGLEFLIYFQGNSAPDKSGLPSDRFSAERTGGSVSTLTIQRTQQEDSAVYLCASSFSGGAEPQHFGDGTRLSIL.

This rearrangement joins TRBV6-5 to TRBJ2-3; D is unclear. The CDR3 runs 13 residues. Germline CDR1 MNHEY, CDR2 SVGAGI. Trimming stripped 8 bases from V and 2 bases from J, with 11 bases between. CDR3 residues: CASASTHTDTQYF. The CDR3 DNA reads as TGTGCCAGCGCGTCGACACACACAGATACGCAGTATTTT.

This clonotype was found once. V usage is TRBV6-4 and J usage is TRBJ1-4; D might be TRBD1 (5 bases). Germline CDR1 and CDR2: MRHNA and SNTAGT. This CDR3 has 15 amino acids. The ends were cut back, 7 bases at V and 3 bases at J, with 15 bases in the middle. The CDR3 protein is CASTTGGLANEKLFF. The CDR3, as DNA: TGTGCCAGCACCACCGGGGGGTTGGCTAATGAAAAACTGTTTTTT.

The chain carries TRBV3-1 and TRBJ1-3; D is ambiguous. Germline assignment: CDR1 LGHDT and CDR2 YNNKEL (reference sequence). V was pared by 4 bases and J by 4 bases, with 14 bases between. CDR3 size: 15 residues. CDR3 in amino acids: CASSPQVDPGNTIYF. The CDR3 DNA sequence: TGTGCCAGCAGCCCGCAGGTCGATCCCGGAAACACCATATATTTT.

This clonotype was seen a handful of times. J is TRBJ2-3 and V is TRBV2; D is uncertain. Trimming cost V 0 bases and J 1 base, with 14 bases left between them. There are 17 residues in the CDR3. Per the germline V gene, CDR1 is SNHLY and CDR2 is FYNNEI. CDR3 region: CASSEALQLVRTDTQYF. As DNA, the CDR3 is TGTGCCAGCAGTGAAGCGCTTCAGCTAGTCCGCACAGATACGCAGTATTTT.

This clonotype was picked up a small number of times. The CDR3 region is CSVRRGETQYF. CDR3 DNA: TGCAGCGTTCGCAGGGGCGAGACCCAGTACTTC. This chain links TRBV29-1 with TRBJ2-5; D might be TRBD1 (6 bases). Germline lookup yields CDR1 SQVTM and CDR2 ANQGSEA. The V gene lost 5 bases and the J gene lost 5 bases, with 9 bases spanning the gap. This CDR3 has 11 residues.